This TCR beta chain was captured by sequencing in a study of cytomegalovirus exposure and HLA in healthy donors. Notes on the study in general: The study listed 150 to 200 cytomegalovirus-associated TCR beta chains. Most TCR beta V segments were productive about 87% or about 30% of the time in an earlier analysis.

With 6 bases clipped from V and 2 bases from J, the junction kept 11 bases outside the gene matches. The CDR3 covers 16 residues. Germline V lookup: CDR1 SGHNT, CDR2 YYREEE (reference sequence). The study ran its PCR with 60 Vbeta and 13 Jbeta primers. The table came from immunoSEQ multiplex PCR; TCRdb's copy has only in-frame clones and leaves some out. The data show 70,000 to 90,000 clones, approximately 71% seen once. Remarks on this clone: As yet, its antigen is unknown.

This chain uses TRBV5-4 with TRBJ2-5; 9 bases map to TRBD1. The specimen was PBMCs. The receptor was derived from a man aged 35 to 55 in good health and CMV-seronegative. The CDR3: CASTRIQGAPQETQYF. The CDR3 DNA sequence: TGTGCCAGCACCCGTATACAGGGGGCCCCGCAAGAGACCCAGTACTTC.